The rows below give T cell receptor beta chains drawn from one sample of a study of OX40 agonist ivuxolimab in advanced cancers. Clones were read by immunoSEQ multiplex PCR, and TCRdb kept only the in-frame ones, dropping some. This repertoire shows 75,000 to 90,000 clones, about 89% found once; its top ten account for 8% to 10%. The specimen comprised CD4+ or CD8+ T cells sorted from blood, sampled in a trial of the OX40 agonist ivuxolimab. The receptor set was obtained from an adult with an advanced solid tumor such as melanoma, head and neck, liver or kidney cancer. The CDR3 runs from the conserved cysteine through the conserved F or W. Each record gives: D gene, J gene, V gene, clone size, CDR3 DNA, CDR3 protein. A D gene is named only where the DNA matches it firmly. Not all rows give a size; the values are once, few, many and, for expanded clones, a class.

D gene: -; J gene: TRBJ2-2; V gene: TRBV5-6; clone size: -; CDR3 DNA: TGTGCCAGCACCCGGGGGGCTAGAGGGACCGGGGAGCTGTTTTTT; CDR3 protein: CASTRGARGTGELFF
D gene: TRBD2; J gene: TRBJ2-1; V gene: TRBV10-1; clone size: once; CDR3 DNA: TGCGCCAGCAGTCATAGCGGGGACCACAATGAGCAGTTCTTC; CDR3 protein: CASSHSGDHNEQFF
D gene: -; J gene: TRBJ1-5; V gene: TRBV27; clone size: -; CDR3 DNA: TGTGCCAGCAGTCCATCGACAGGCTATCAGCCCCAGCATTTT; CDR3 protein: CASSPSTGYQPQHF
D gene: -; J gene: TRBJ2-7; V gene: TRBV27; clone size: -; CDR3 DNA: TGTGCCACCCGGCTAGCTTACGAGCAGTACTTC; CDR3 protein: CATRLAYEQYF
D gene: TRBD2; J gene: TRBJ2-7; V gene: TRBV4-1; clone size: once; CDR3 DNA: TGCGCCAGCGGGGAGGGGAGCCAACCCTACGAGCAGTACTTC; CDR3 protein: CASGEGSQPYEQYF
D gene: -; J gene: TRBJ2-3; V gene: TRBV9; clone size: -; CDR3 DNA: TGTGCCAGCAGCGTCAGTGTTGGGCAGTCCCTAGCAGGAACAGATACGCAGTATTTT; CDR3 protein: CASSVSVGQSLAGTDTQYF
D gene: -; J gene: TRBJ2-7; V gene: TRBV27; clone size: -; CDR3 DNA: TGTGCCAGCAGGAGTTTCTTAAGCGTATCTTTCTACGAGCAGTACTTC; CDR3 protein: CASRSFLSVSFYEQYF
D gene: -; J gene: TRBJ1-2; V gene: TRBV7-9; clone size: -; CDR3 DNA: TGTGCCAGCAGCTCGCAGGGGTTCTATGGCTACACCTTC; CDR3 protein: CASSSQGFYGYTF
D gene: TRBD2; J gene: TRBJ2-7; V gene: TRBV6-4; clone size: -; CDR3 DNA: TGTGCCAGCAGTGATGAGCGGGATGGCTCCTACGAGCAGTACTTC; CDR3 protein: CASSDERDGSYEQYF
D gene: -; J gene: TRBJ2-1; V gene: TRBV6-5; clone size: -; CDR3 DNA: TGTGCCAGCAGTTACGATCGCTACAATGAGCAGTTCTTC; CDR3 protein: CASSYDRYNEQFF
D gene: TRBD2; J gene: TRBJ2-7; V gene: TRBV7-6; clone size: -; CDR3 DNA: TGTGCCAGCAGCTTAGTTAGCGGGATAGCCGAGCAGTACTTC; CDR3 protein: CASSLVSGIAEQYF
D gene: -; J gene: TRBJ2-3; V gene: TRBV4-1; clone size: few; CDR3 DNA: TGCGCCAGCAGCTGGTCAGGGTTGTCTCTAGATACGCAGTATTTT; CDR3 protein: CASSWSGLSLDTQYF
D gene: TRBD2; J gene: TRBJ2-1; V gene: TRBV7-3; clone size: -; CDR3 DNA: TGTGCCAGCAGTCTAGCGGGAACTTACAATGAGCAGTTCTTC; CDR3 protein: CASSLAGTYNEQFF
D gene: -; J gene: TRBJ2-1; V gene: TRBV9; clone size: -; CDR3 DNA: TGTGCCAGCAGAGCCGGGGGCAGCTCCTACAATGAGCAGTTCTTC; CDR3 protein: CASRAGGSSYNEQFF
D gene: TRBD1; J gene: TRBJ2-3; V gene: TRBV4-1; clone size: -; CDR3 DNA: TGCGCCAGCAGCCGGACAGGCAGCACAGATACGCAGTATTTT; CDR3 protein: CASSRTGSTDTQYF
D gene: -; J gene: TRBJ1-3; V gene: TRBV7-6; clone size: -; CDR3 DNA: TGTGCCAGCAGCCCTCGTGGAGGGAGCTCTGGAAACACCATATATTTT; CDR3 protein: CASSPRGGSSGNTIYF
D gene: TRBD2; J gene: TRBJ2-5; V gene: TRBV9; clone size: -; CDR3 DNA: TGTGCCAGCAGCCCCGGACTAGCGGGAGGTGTTGGAGAGACCCAGTACTTC; CDR3 protein: CASSPGLAGGVGETQYF
D gene: TRBD1; J gene: TRBJ1-4; V gene: TRBV15; clone size: -; CDR3 DNA: TGTGCCACCAGCAGAGGGCGGACAGGGTTGGGCTACGATGAAAAACTGTTTTTT; CDR3 protein: CATSRGRTGLGYDEKLFF
D gene: -; J gene: TRBJ2-1; V gene: TRBV18; clone size: once; CDR3 DNA: TGTGCCAGCTCCCGTACCACAGACAATGAGCAGTTCTTC; CDR3 protein: CASSRTTDNEQFF
D gene: TRBD2; J gene: TRBJ2-7; V gene: TRBV28; clone size: -; CDR3 DNA: TGTGCCAGCAGTTCTACCCTAGGGGTAGCGGGGAGCTACGAGCAGTACTTC; CDR3 protein: CASSSTLGVAGSYEQYF
D gene: TRBD1; J gene: TRBJ2-7; V gene: TRBV5-5; clone size: -; CDR3 DNA: TGTGCCAGCAGCCCGGGACAGTTGAATGACTACGAGCAGTACTTC; CDR3 protein: CASSPGQLNDYEQYF
D gene: TRBD1; J gene: TRBJ1-4; V gene: TRBV4-2; clone size: -; CDR3 DNA: TGTGCCAGCAGCCAAGCACAGGGGTTTGGTGAAAAACTGTTTTTT; CDR3 protein: CASSQAQGFGEKLFF
D gene: TRBD1; J gene: TRBJ2-3; V gene: TRBV5-1; clone size: -; CDR3 DNA: TGCGCCAGCAGCCTAAAGGGGGCGAAAGATACGCAGTATTTT; CDR3 protein: CASSLKGAKDTQYF
D gene: TRBD2; J gene: TRBJ2-5; V gene: TRBV27; clone size: -; CDR3 DNA: TGTGCCAGCAGTTTAGGCGGGGGGTTTCTTGAGACCCAGTACTTC; CDR3 protein: CASSLGGGFLETQYF
D gene: -; J gene: TRBJ1-2; V gene: TRBV10-3; clone size: -; CDR3 DNA: TGTGCCATCAGTGAGTCGCAACTTTCGTATGGCTACACCTTC; CDR3 protein: CAISESQLSYGYTF
D gene: -; J gene: TRBJ1-2; V gene: TRBV19; clone size: -; CDR3 DNA: TGTGCCAGTAGTATAGACCAAAAACCGGGACCCGCCTGGCACTATGGCTACACCTTC; CDR3 protein: CASSIDQKPGPAWHYGYTF
D gene: TRBD2; J gene: TRBJ2-1; V gene: TRBV7-3; clone size: -; CDR3 DNA: TGTGCCAGCAGCTTAACGGTCGCTAGCGGGGCTAATGAGCAGTTCTTC; CDR3 protein: CASSLTVASGANEQFF
D gene: TRBD2; J gene: TRBJ2-3; V gene: TRBV11-3; clone size: once; CDR3 DNA: TGTGCCAGCAGCTCCGGACTAGCGGAGCCCACAGATACGCAGTATTTT; CDR3 protein: CASSSGLAEPTDTQYF
D gene: -; J gene: TRBJ2-3; V gene: TRBV9; clone size: -; CDR3 DNA: TGTGCCAGCAGCGCCTCCCCTAGCACAGATACGCAGTATTTT; CDR3 protein: CASSASPSTDTQYF
D gene: -; J gene: TRBJ2-2; V gene: TRBV19; clone size: -; CDR3 DNA: TGTGCCAGTAGTACCCATCTAGAGGCGGAGCTGTTTTTT; CDR3 protein: CASSTHLEAELFF
D gene: TRBD1; J gene: TRBJ1-2; V gene: TRBV28; clone size: -; CDR3 DNA: TGTGCCAGCAGTTTAGTGGACAGGGTCAACAATGGCTACACCTTC; CDR3 protein: CASSLVDRVNNGYTF
D gene: -; J gene: TRBJ2-1; V gene: TRBV5-6; clone size: -; CDR3 DNA: TGTGCCAGCAGCTTATTAAGCCCAGACACCTTCATCAATGAGCAGTTCTTC; CDR3 protein: CASSLLSPDTFINEQFF
D gene: TRBD2; J gene: TRBJ2-6; V gene: TRBV7-9; clone size: -; CDR3 DNA: TGTGCCAGCAGCCCGCGGACTAGCGCCTCTGGGGCCAACGTCCTGACTTTC; CDR3 protein: CASSPRTSASGANVLTF
D gene: -; J gene: TRBJ2-7; V gene: TRBV7-2; clone size: -; CDR3 DNA: TGTGCCAGCAGCCGGGACTTTTCCTACGAGCAGTACTTC; CDR3 protein: CASSRDFSYEQYF
D gene: -; J gene: TRBJ1-5; V gene: TRBV27; clone size: -; CDR3 DNA: TGTGCCAGCAGTTTAGGCGCATATAGCAATCAGCCCCAGCATTTT; CDR3 protein: CASSLGAYSNQPQHF
D gene: TRBD1; J gene: TRBJ1-2; V gene: TRBV7-9; clone size: -; CDR3 DNA: TGTGCCAGCAGCTTAGGAGGGGGCGGCTACACCTTC; CDR3 protein: CASSLGGGGYTF
D gene: TRBD1; J gene: TRBJ2-5; V gene: TRBV13; clone size: -; CDR3 DNA: TGTGCCAGCAGCCCCAGGACAGGGGGGGGAACCCAGTACTTC; CDR3 protein: CASSPRTGGGTQYF
D gene: -; J gene: TRBJ2-2; V gene: TRBV4-2; clone size: once; CDR3 DNA: TGTGCCAGCAGCCCCCACAGGGTGGGGACCGGGGAGCTGTTTTTT; CDR3 protein: CASSPHRVGTGELFF
D gene: -; J gene: TRBJ2-5; V gene: TRBV27; clone size: -; CDR3 DNA: TGTGCCAGCAGTTCCCGGACTGAGTTAGCGCCAAAGAGAACCCAGTACTTC; CDR3 protein: CASSSRTELAPKRTQYF
D gene: -; J gene: TRBJ1-1; V gene: TRBV5-6; clone size: -; CDR3 DNA: TGTGCCAGCAGCTTGGGCGAAGGGAATGCTTTCTTT; CDR3 protein: CASSLGEGNAFF
D gene: TRBD1; J gene: TRBJ1-2; V gene: TRBV5-1; clone size: -; CDR3 DNA: TGCGCCAGCAGCTTGTATAAGGACAGGGAGTATGGCTACACCTTC; CDR3 protein: CASSLYKDREYGYTF
D gene: TRBD2; J gene: TRBJ2-1; V gene: TRBV11-2; clone size: -; CDR3 DNA: TGTGCCAGCGCCCGGGGGGATGAGCAGTTCTTC; CDR3 protein: CASARGDEQFF
D gene: -; J gene: TRBJ2-2; V gene: TRBV5-1; clone size: -; CDR3 DNA: TGCGCCAGCAGCTTAACAGGGATGACCGGGGAGCTGTTTTTT; CDR3 protein: CASSLTGMTGELFF
D gene: -; J gene: TRBJ2-7; V gene: TRBV7-8; clone size: few; CDR3 DNA: TGTGCCAGCAGCTCAGGGCTTCGGGAGCAGTACTTC; CDR3 protein: CASSSGLREQYF
D gene: -; J gene: TRBJ1-1; V gene: TRBV15; clone size: -; CDR3 DNA: TGTGCCACCAGCAGAGGAGGAGGGGAGGGCACTGAAGCTTTCTTT; CDR3 protein: CATSRGGGEGTEAFF
D gene: TRBD1; J gene: TRBJ1-1; V gene: TRBV23-1; clone size: -; CDR3 DNA: TGCGCCAGCGGCGAGACAGGGGTTAACACTGAAGCTTTCTTT; CDR3 protein: CASGETGVNTEAFF
D gene: -; J gene: TRBJ2-5; V gene: TRBV5-1; clone size: -; CDR3 DNA: TGCGCCAGCAGCTTGGCCCTAGCGCCTGAAGAGACCCAGTACTTC; CDR3 protein: CASSLALAPEETQYF
D gene: -; J gene: TRBJ1-4; V gene: TRBV10-1; clone size: few; CDR3 DNA: TGCGCCAGCAGCGGGACCAGGGGAAAACTGTTTTTT; CDR3 protein: CASSGTRGKLFF
D gene: -; J gene: TRBJ2-2; V gene: TRBV19; clone size: once; CDR3 DNA: TGTGCCAGTAAGGGGGGCTACCGGGAGCTGTTTTTT; CDR3 protein: CASKGGYRELFF
D gene: TRBD2; J gene: TRBJ2-7; V gene: TRBV6-6; clone size: -; CDR3 DNA: TGTGCCAGCAGCCCGCTAGCGGGACGCGGTGTGGGCGAGCAGTACTTC; CDR3 protein: CASSPLAGRGVGEQYF
D gene: TRBD2; J gene: TRBJ2-1; V gene: TRBV5-1; clone size: -; CDR3 DNA: TGCGCCAGCAGCTTTCGGCTAGCGGGAGCAGCTGAGCAGTTCTTC; CDR3 protein: CASSFRLAGAAEQFF
D gene: -; J gene: TRBJ2-5; V gene: TRBV6-5; clone size: -; CDR3 DNA: TGTGCCAGCAGGCTTACGGCGGAAGAGACCCAGTACTTC; CDR3 protein: CASRLTAEETQYF
D gene: -; J gene: TRBJ2-3; V gene: TRBV5-1; clone size: -; CDR3 DNA: TGCGCCAGCAGCGTACCCACACCTCAGGGGACTAGCACAGATACGCAGTATTTT; CDR3 protein: CASSVPTPQGTSTDTQYF